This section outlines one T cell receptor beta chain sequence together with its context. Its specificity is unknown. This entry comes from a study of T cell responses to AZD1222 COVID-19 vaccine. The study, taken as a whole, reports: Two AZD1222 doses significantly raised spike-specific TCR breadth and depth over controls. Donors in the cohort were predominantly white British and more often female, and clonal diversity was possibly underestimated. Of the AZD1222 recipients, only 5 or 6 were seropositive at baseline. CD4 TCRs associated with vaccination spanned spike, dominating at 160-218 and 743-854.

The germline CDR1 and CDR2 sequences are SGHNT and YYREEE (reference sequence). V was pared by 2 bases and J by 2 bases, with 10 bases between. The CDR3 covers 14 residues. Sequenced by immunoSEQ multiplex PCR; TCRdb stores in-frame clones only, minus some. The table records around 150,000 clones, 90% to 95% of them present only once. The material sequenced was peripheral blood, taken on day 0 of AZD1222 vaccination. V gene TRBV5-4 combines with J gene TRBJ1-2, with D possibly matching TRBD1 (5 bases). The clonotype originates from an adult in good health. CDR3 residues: CASSFDRQNYGYTF. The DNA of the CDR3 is TGTGCCAGCAGCTTTGATCGACAGAACTATGGCTACACCTTC.